In its sample, the clone carrying this TCR beta chain was seen a few times. Antigen unknown. This sample is drawn from a study of T cells after yellow fever vaccination. Overall study results and limits: The study re-detected most primary-vaccination clones after the booster (approximately 96% CD4, just over 85% CD8).

A 5'RACE template-switching step, the method used to make TCR cDNA, added a universal primer site and UMIs. Each CDR3 protein gets one entry after TCRdb re-called the 5' RACE reads with MiXCR. The sample has nearly 550,000 distinct CDR3 sequences, about a fifth seen once; the top ten hold 14%. Germline V gene lookup returns CDR1 MNHEY and CDR2 SVGEGT. This CDR3 spans 15 amino acids. Trimming took off 2 bases at V and 3 bases at J, with 14 bases between the two ends. This sequence originates from a man aged 30-40 years who received the YFV17D yellow fever vaccine. Sample: PBMCs, taken 15 days after the yellow fever booster vaccination. The chain carries TRBV6-2 or TRBV6-3 and TRBJ2-7; D might be TRBD1 or TRBD2, each matching 5 bases. The CDR3 spells CASSYDGTAFYEQYF. DNA for the CDR3: TGTGCCAGCAGTTACGACGGGACGGCTTTCTACGAGCAGTACTTC.